This T cell receptor beta chain was recorded in a study of blood T cell repertoires in COVID-19. Across the whole study: The origin of the acute and convalescent COVID-19 samples was the United States, Italy and Spain. PBMCs, B-cell-depleted T cells, or T cells provided the cDNA or gDNA that made up the material.

Recruited during active infection, patients (from Seattle) were subsequently followed longitudinally. Study processing details: For nucleated cells, counts were estimated from reference gene primer amplification. Clones were sequenced by immunoSEQ multiplex PCR, and TCRdb holds only the in-frame ones, with some missing. V, J and clone size reflect that table, while D and trimming were determined from the DNA. The sample yields more than 80,000 clones, 60% to 85% seen once. Germline-derived CDR1 and CDR2 are LNHDA and SQIVND (reference sequence). The CDR3 is made up of 16 amino acids. Trimming left V 5 bases short and J 2 bases short, with 16 bases between.

The sample comprised peripheral blood. This clonotype was sampled from an elderly man with COVID-19, enrolled during active disease. The chain links TRBV19 to TRBJ1-3; D might be TRBD1 (6 bases). CDR3 region: CASSDTGSTPGNTIYF. The CDR3 DNA is TGTGCCAGTAGTGACACAGGGAGCACGCCTGGAAACACCATATATTTT.